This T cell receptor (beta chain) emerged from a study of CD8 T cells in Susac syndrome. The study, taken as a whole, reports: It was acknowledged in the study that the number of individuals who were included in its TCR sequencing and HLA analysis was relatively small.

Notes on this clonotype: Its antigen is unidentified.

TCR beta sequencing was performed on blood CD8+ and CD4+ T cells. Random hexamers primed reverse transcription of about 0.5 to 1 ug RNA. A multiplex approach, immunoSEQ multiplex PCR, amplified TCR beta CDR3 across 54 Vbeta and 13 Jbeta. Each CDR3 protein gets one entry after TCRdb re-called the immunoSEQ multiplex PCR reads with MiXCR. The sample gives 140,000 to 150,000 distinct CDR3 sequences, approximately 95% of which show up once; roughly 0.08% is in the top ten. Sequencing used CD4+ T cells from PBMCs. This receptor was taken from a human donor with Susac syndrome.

CDR3 residues: CASSLGLYNEQFF. Here the CDR3 DNA reads TGTGCCAGCTCATTGGGCCTCTACAATGAGCAGTTCTTC. The genes are TRBV18 and TRBJ2-1; D gene unclear. V dropped 5 bases and J dropped 3 bases, with 8 bases sitting between them. From germline, CDR1 is KGHSH and CDR2 LQKENI. The CDR3 totals 13 residues.